These 15 T cell receptor beta chains were all obtained from the same sample, sequenced in a study of T cell clonality in common variable immunodeficiency. Regarding the study as a whole: In common variable immunodeficiency, TCR beta chains reportedly carried fewer deletions and N-nucleotide insertions.

These TCRs' antigens remain unknown. Profiling relied on immunoSEQ multiplex PCR, and the TCRdb table lists in-frame clones only, not all of them. The sample contains around 33,000 clones, none of them singletons. Sequenced sample: peripheral blood mononuclear cells. The receptors derive from a human donor with common variable immunodeficiency.

This clone has more than one count but fewer than ten. The CDR3 is cut off 3 residues early in the read; its end comes from the germline J gene. The V call is TRBV7-2, the J call TRBJ2-7; TRBD2 matches 8 bases. Losses at the gene ends were 1 base for V and 2 bases for J; bases not matched to a gene: 4. Looked up from germline, CDR1 is SGHTA and CDR2 is FQGNSA. This CDR3 has 15 residues. CDR3 protein: CASSLVSGGPYEQYF. The sequenced part of the CDR3 DNA is TGTGCCAGCAGCTTAGTATCGGGGGGGCCCTACGAG.

This clone was detected a few times. The CDR3 is cut off 3 residues early in the read; its end comes from the germline J gene. V usage is TRBV5-4 and J usage is TRBJ2-7; 7 bases fit TRBD2. The CDR3 is 14 amino acids. V lost 0 bases to trimming and J lost 2 bases; unmatched junction nucleotides: 2. Germline V lookup: CDR1 SGHNT, CDR2 YYREEE (reference sequence). Partial CDR3 DNA: TGTGCCAGCAGCTTGGCGCGGGAGCCCTACGAG. Encoded protein: CASSLAREPYE. The whole CDR3 sequence reads CASSLAREPYEQYF.

At least ten counts were recorded for this clone. The CDR3 goes on 3 residues after the read ends, and that part is filled in from the germline J gene. The chain is built from TRBV19 and TRBJ2-3, with TRBD2 matching over 7 bases. This CDR3 comprises 16 residues. Germline loops: CDR1 LNHDA, CDR2 SQIVND (reference sequence). With V trimmed by 8 bases and J by 3 bases, 14 bases remained unmatched. The CDR3 sequence: CASGNSVGLVTDTQYF. The sequenced CDR3 bases are TGTGCCAGTGGAAATTCTGTTGGACTAGTAACAGATACG.

In this sample, this clone turned up many times. The read ends 3 residues shy of where the CDR3 ends; the end is completed using the germline J gene. The rearrangement uses TRBV7-8 and TRBJ2-5; 7 nucleotides line up with TRBD1. From germline, CDR1 is SGHVS and CDR2 FQNEAQ. Unmatched junction bases numbered 16, after V lost 5 bases and J lost 4 bases. The CDR3 is made up of 17 amino acids. CDR3: CASSPIHRPGQLETQYF. The sequenced CDR3 bases are TGTGCCAGCAGCCCCATTCACCGACCGGGACAGCTAGAGACC. Together with reference TRBV7-8 and TRBJ2-5, the CDR3 gives the full variable domain: GAGVSQSPRYKVAKRGQDVALRCDPISGHVSLFWYQQALGQGPEFLTYFQNEAQLDKSGLPSDRFFAERPEGSVSTLKIQRTQQEDSAVYLCASSPIHRPGQLETQYFGPGTRLLVL.

Regarding this clone: The observed sequence ends 3 residues before the CDR3 terminus, with the missing tail filled in from the germline J gene. The rearrangement links TRBV2 to TRBJ2-7; D may be TRBD2 (6 bases). Germline V gives CDR1 SNHLY, CDR2 FYNNEI. CDR3 length: 13 residues. The germline V and J ends were trimmed by 9 bases and 3 bases, with 15 bases remaining between them. The CDR3 spells CASRRGSIYEQYF. Incomplete CDR3 DNA: TGTGCCAGTCGACGGGGGAGTATCTACGAG.

This clone showed up many times. The CDR3 is cut off 3 residues early in the read; its end comes from the germline J gene. V usage is TRBV4-1 and J usage is TRBJ2-7; TRBD2 aligns across 10 bases. The CDR3 has 16 amino acids. V gave up 6 bases and J gave up 2 bases; unmatched junction bases: 10. Germline CDR1 reads MGHRA; CDR2 reads YSYEKL. This chain's CDR3 is CASSPTSGIGAYEQYF. Incomplete CDR3 DNA: TGCGCCAGCAGTCCCACTAGCGGGATAGGGGCCTACGAG.

This clone was observed a few times. CDR3 bases read: TGTGCCAGTAGTATAGTTGGCGGGAGGGCTTCCTACGAG. Protein product: CASSIVGGRASYE. The CDR3 reads in full as CASSIVGGRASYEQYF. V is TRBV19 and J is TRBJ2-7, with 9 bases identical to TRBD2. The CDR3 is cut off 3 residues early in the read; its end comes from the germline J gene. This CDR3 has 16 amino acids. V was pared by 1 base and J by 1 base, with 5 bases of the junction left unmatched. CDR1 and CDR2 (germline): LNHDA, SQIVND (reference sequence).

This clone was detected ten times or more. The sequenced CDR3 bases are TGTGCCAGCAGTTTGGCCAGGGCGAACACTGAA. Its protein product is CASSLARANTE. The full CDR3 protein reads CASSLARANTEAFF. The chain uses TRBV27 and TRBJ1-1, with D possibly being TRBD1 (5 bases). The CDR3 end is not reached by the read, which stops 3 residues before it; the germline J gene fills it in. Trimming removed 3 bases from V and 1 base from J, with 9 bases in between. This CDR3 contains 14 residues. The germline V gene encodes CDR1 MNHEY and CDR2 SMNVEV (reference sequence).

This clone was counted at least ten times. The sequence runs out 3 residues before the end of the CDR3; the remainder is reconstructed from the germline J gene. The rearrangement links TRBV19 to TRBJ2-1, with 15 nucleotides matching TRBD2. J gave up 7 bases and V 6 bases, and 10 bases lay outside the gene matches. The CDR3 runs to 17 residues. Germline lookup yields CDR1 LNHDA and CDR2 SQIVND (reference sequence). This CDR3 reads CASSNGLAGGRVNEQFF. The sequenced CDR3 bases are TGTGCCAGTAGCAACGGACTAGCGGGAGGGCGGGTGAATGAG.

Comment on this clone: The CDR3 is cut off 3 residues early in the read; its end comes from the germline J gene. The V gene is TRBV10-2, the J gene TRBJ1-6; no definite D call. CDR3 size: 13 residues. The germline V and J ends were trimmed by 4 bases and 10 bases, with 11 bases remaining between them. Germline V CDR1 and CDR2: WSHSY, SAAADI. The CDR3 loop reads CASSAGVRSPLHF. The part of the CDR3 DNA that was read is TGCGCCAGCAGTGCCGGGGTGCGGTCACCC.

This clone has ten or more counts. The read comes to an end 3 residues before the CDR3 does, leaving the germline J gene to fill in the end. This chain uses TRBV10-3 with TRBJ2-1, with 9 bases that match TRBD2. V lost 5 bases to trimming and J lost 7 bases; unmatched junction nucleotides: 18. CDR1 is ENHRY and CDR2 is SYGVKD in the germline V gene. The CDR3 has 18 amino acids. CDR3 amino acids: CAISQAVGAGGLTNEQFF. The covered CDR3 bases are TGTGCCATCAGTCAGGCCGTGGGGGCGGGAGGGCTTACGAATGAG.

This clone was seen ten or more times. The read ends 3 residues before the CDR3 terminus; that terminus is restored from the germline J gene. The chain combines TRBV29-1 with TRBJ2-7; 7 positions agree with TRBD2. The CDR3 covers 12 residues. Germline V gene sequence: CDR1 SQVTM, CDR2 ANQGSEA. V gave up 6 bases and J gave up 2 bases; unmatched junction bases: 4. The CDR3 bases that were read are TGCAGCGTGACTAGCTCGACCTACGAG. It specifies CSVTSSTYE. The full CDR3 reads CSVTSSTYEQYF.

As regards this clone: The read ends 3 residues shy of where the CDR3 ends; the end is completed using the germline J gene. The chain carries TRBV18 and TRBJ2-5; D remains unclear. The CDR3 totals 13 residues. V lost 4 bases, J lost 2 bases, and 8 bases lay in between. Germline lookup yields CDR1 KGHSH and CDR2 LQKENI. CDR3 sequence reads: CASSQSEQETQYF. The CDR3 DNA, read in part, is TGTGCCAGCTCACAAAGCGAGCAAGAGACC.

This clone has ten or more counts. Read data end 3 residues before the CDR3 end; the end is taken from the germline J gene. The rearrangement joins TRBV30 to TRBJ1-5; D is possibly TRBD1 (5 bases). This CDR3 has 13 residues. Trimming stripped 1 base from V and 7 bases from J, with 11 bases between. The germline gives CDR1 GTSNPN, CDR2 SVGIG (reference sequence). The CDR3 bases that were read are TGTGCCTGGAGTGGGGACTGGGAACAGCCC. Protein: CAWSGDWEQP. The whole CDR3 sequence is CAWSGDWEQPQHF.

A word on this clone: From the germline J gene comes the end of the CDR3, since the read stops 3 residues before it. The rearrangement links TRBV30 to TRBJ1-2; D gene ambiguous. The CDR3 covers 12 residues. Germline CDR1 GTSNPN, CDR2 SVGIG (reference sequence). The DNA read from the CDR3 is TGTGCCTGGAGTGTACTTCGGTTTAGC. Its translation: CAWSVLRFS. The CDR3 in its entirety is CAWSVLRFSYTF.